What follows are 2 T cell receptor beta chains derived from one specimen sequenced in a study of blood T cell repertoires in COVID-19. Some clones are missing from TCRdb's copy, which holds only in-frame ones; the method was immunoSEQ multiplex PCR. The repertoire holds 150,000 or so clones, with around 83% as singletons. Sequenced sample: peripheral blood. Source of these receptors: a woman aged 55 to 70 with COVID-19, enrolled during active disease.

This clone appeared a single time. V is TRBV6-5 and J is TRBJ1-2; D unclear. Germline CDR1 is MNHEY and CDR2 is SVGAGI. The CDR3 contains 14 residues. V lost 5 bases and J lost 8, with 18 bases in between. This CDR3 reads CASSLGLAGVGYTF. DNA for the CDR3: TGTGCCAGCAGTCTCGGACTGGCCGGGGTGGGCTACACCTTC.

The rearrangement links TRBV6-4 to TRBJ2-3; 9 nucleotides agree with TRBD2. This CDR3 has 15 amino acids. CDR1 MRHNA and CDR2 SNTAGT come from the germline V gene. The ends lost 6 bases at V and 2 bases at J; junction bases unmatched: 6. The CDR3 here is CASRETSGSTDTQYF. CDR3 DNA sequence: TGTGCCAGCAGAGAGACTAGCGGATCCACAGATACGCAGTATTTT.